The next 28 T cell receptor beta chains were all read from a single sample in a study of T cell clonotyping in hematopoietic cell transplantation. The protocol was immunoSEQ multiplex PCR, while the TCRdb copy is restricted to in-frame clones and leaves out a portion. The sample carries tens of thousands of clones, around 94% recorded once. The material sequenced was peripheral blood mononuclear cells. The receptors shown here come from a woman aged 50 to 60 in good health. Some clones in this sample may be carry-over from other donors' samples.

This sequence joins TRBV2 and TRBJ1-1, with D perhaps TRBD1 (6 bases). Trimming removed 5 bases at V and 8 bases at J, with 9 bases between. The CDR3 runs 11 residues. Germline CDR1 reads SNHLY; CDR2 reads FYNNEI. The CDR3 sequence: CASSTRGEAFF. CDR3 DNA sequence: TGTGCCAGCAGTACAAGGGGGGAAGCTTTCTTT.

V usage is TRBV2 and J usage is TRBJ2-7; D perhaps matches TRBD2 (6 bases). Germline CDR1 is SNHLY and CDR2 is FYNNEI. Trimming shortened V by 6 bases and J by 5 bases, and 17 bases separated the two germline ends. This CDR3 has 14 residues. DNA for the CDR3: TGTGCCAGCAGCGTCCGGGACTGGCTCGACGAGCAGTACTTC. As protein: CASSVRDWLDEQYF.

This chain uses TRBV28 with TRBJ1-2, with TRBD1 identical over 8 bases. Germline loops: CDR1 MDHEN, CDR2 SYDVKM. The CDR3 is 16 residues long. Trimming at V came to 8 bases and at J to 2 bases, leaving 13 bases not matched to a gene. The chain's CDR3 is CASRNPGTGLNYGYTF. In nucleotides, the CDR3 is TGTGCCAGCCGTAATCCCGGGACAGGATTGAACTATGGCTACACCTTC.

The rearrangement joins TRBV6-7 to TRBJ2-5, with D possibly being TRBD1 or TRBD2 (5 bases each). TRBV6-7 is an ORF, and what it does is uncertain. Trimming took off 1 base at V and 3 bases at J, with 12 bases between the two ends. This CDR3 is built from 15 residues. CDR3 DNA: TGTGCCAGCAGTTACTGGGGACCCAATAAAGAGACCCAGTACTTC. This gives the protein CASSYWGPNKETQYF.

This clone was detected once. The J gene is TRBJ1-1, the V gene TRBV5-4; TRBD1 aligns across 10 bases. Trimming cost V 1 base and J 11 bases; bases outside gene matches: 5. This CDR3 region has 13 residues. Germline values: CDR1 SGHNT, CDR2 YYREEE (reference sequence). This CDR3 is CASSLWGGQGAFF. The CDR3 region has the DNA TGTGCCAGCAGCTTGTGGGGGGGACAGGGGGCTTTCTTT.

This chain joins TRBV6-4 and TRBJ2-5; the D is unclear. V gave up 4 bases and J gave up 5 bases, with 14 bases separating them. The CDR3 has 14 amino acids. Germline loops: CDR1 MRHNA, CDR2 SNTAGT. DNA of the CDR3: TGTGCCAGCAGTGTCAATCCTGGGCAGGAGACCCAGTACTTC. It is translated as CASSVNPGQETQYF.

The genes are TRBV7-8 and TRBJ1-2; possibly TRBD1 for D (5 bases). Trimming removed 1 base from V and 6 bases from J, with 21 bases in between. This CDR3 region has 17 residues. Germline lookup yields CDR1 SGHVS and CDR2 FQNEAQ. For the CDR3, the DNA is TGTGCCAGCAGCTTAGATATGTGGGGCGATCTACAGGATGGCTACACCTTC. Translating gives CASSLDMWGDLQDGYTF.

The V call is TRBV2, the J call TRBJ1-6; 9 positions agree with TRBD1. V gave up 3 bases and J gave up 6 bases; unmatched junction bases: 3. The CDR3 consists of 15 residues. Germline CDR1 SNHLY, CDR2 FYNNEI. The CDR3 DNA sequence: TGTGCCAGCAGTGAGGACAGGGGAGGTAATTCACCCCTCCACTTT. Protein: CASSEDRGGNSPLHF.

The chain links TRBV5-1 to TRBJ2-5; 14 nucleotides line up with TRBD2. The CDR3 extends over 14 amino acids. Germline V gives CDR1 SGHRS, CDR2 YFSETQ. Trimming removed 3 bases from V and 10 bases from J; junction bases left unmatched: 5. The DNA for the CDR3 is TGCGCCAGCAGCTCGGCGACTAGCGGGGGGGACCAGTACTTC. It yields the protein CASSSATSGGDQYF. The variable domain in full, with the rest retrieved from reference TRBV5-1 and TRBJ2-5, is KAGVTQTPRYLIKTRGQQVTLSCSPISGHRSVSWYQQTPGQGLQFLFEYFSETQRNKGNFPGRFSGRQFSNSRSEMNVSTLELGDSALYLCASSSATSGGDQYFGPGTRLLVL.

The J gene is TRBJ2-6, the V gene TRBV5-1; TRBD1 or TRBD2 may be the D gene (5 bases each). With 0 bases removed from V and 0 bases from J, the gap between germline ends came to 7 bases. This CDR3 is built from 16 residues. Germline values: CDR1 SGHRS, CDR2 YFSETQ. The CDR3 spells CASSLDGGSGANVLTF. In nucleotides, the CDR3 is TGCGCCAGCAGCTTGGATGGGGGCTCTGGGGCCAACGTCCTGACTTTC. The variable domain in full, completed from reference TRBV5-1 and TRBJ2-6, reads KAGVTQTPRYLIKTRGQQVTLSCSPISGHRSVSWYQQTPGQGLQFLFEYFSETQRNKGNFPGRFSGRQFSNSRSEMNVSTLELGDSALYLCASSLDGGSGANVLTFGAGSRLTVL.

CDR3 in DNA: TGTGCCAGCAGCCAAATCCCTGGGGGGGCCATCTATGGCTACACCTTC. Amino acid sequence: CASSQIPGGAIYGYTF. The gene calls are TRBV6-6 and TRBJ1-2; the D gene is possibly TRBD1 (6 bases). V lost 6 bases and J lost 4, with 21 bases in between. Germline loops: CDR1 MNHNY, CDR2 SVGAGI (reference sequence). This CDR3 has 16 residues.

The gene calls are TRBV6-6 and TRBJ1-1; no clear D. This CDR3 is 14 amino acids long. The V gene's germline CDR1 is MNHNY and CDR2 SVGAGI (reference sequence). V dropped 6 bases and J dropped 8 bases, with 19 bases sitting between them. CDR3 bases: TGTGCCAGCAGAACGGACGGCACTCGTGGGGAAGCTTTCTTT. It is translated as CASRTDGTRGEAFF.

The CDR3 loop reads CASSQVAKLGGYTF. The CDR3 region has the DNA TGTGCCAGCAGCCAAGTGGCAAAATTGGGCGGCTACACCTTC. The rearrangement joins TRBV14 to TRBJ1-2; D remains unclear. CDR3 length equals 14 residues. Trimming stripped 1 base from V and 8 bases from J, with 14 bases between. CDR1 and CDR2 (germline): SGHDN, FVKESK.

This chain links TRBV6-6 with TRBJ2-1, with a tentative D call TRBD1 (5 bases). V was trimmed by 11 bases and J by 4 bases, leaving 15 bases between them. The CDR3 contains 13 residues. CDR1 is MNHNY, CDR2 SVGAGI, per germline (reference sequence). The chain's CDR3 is CAARRGFYNEQFF. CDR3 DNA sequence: TGTGCCGCTCGAAGGGGCTTTTACAATGAGCAGTTCTTC.

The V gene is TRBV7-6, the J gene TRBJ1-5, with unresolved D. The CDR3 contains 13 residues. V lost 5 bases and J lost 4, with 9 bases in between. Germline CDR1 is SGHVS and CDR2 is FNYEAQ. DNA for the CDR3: TGTGCCAGCAGCCCCTTCGAAAATCAGCCCCAGCATTTT. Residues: CASSPFENQPQHF. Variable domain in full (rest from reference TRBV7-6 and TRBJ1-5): GAGVSQSPRYKVTKRGQDVALRCDPISGHVSLYWYRQALGQGPEFLTYFNYEAQQDKSGLPNDRFSAERPEGSISTLTIQRTEQRDSAMYRCASSPFENQPQHFGDGTRLSIL.

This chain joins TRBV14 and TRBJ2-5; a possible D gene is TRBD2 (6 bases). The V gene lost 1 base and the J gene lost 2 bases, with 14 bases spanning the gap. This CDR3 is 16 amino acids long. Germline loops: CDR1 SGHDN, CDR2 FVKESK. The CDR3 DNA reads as TGTGCCAGCAGCCAAGGGTACGGGGGATCGCAAGAGACCCAGTACTTC. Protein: CASSQGYGGSQETQYF.

This CDR3 reads CASISGYSPLHF. CDR3 nucleotide sequence: TGTGCCAGCATTTCGGGTTATTCACCCCTCCACTTT. V usage is TRBV28 and J usage is TRBJ1-6; no clear D gene. CDR1 is MDHEN and CDR2 is SYDVKM in the germline V gene. The CDR3 totals 12 residues. Trimming left V 7 bases short and J 8 bases short, with 9 bases between.

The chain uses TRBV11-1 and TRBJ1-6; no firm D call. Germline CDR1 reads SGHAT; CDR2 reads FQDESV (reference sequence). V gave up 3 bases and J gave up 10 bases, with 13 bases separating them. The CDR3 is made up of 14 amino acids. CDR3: CASSFRRESSPLHF. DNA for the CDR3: TGTGCCAGCAGCTTTCGCAGAGAATCCTCACCCCTCCACTTT.

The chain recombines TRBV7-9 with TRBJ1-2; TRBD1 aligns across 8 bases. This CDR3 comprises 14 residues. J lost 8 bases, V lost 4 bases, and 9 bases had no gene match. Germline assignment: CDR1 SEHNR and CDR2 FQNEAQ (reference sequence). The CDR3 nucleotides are TGTGCCAGCAGCTATGACAGGGGTACGGGGGGCTACACCTTC. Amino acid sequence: CASSYDRGTGGYTF. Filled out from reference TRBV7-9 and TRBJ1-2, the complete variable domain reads DTGVSQNPRHKITKRGQNVTFRCDPISEHNRLYWYRQTLGQGPEFLTYFQNEAQLEKSRLLSDRFSAERPKGSFSTLEIQRTEQGDSAMYLCASSYDRGTGGYTFGSGTRLTVV.

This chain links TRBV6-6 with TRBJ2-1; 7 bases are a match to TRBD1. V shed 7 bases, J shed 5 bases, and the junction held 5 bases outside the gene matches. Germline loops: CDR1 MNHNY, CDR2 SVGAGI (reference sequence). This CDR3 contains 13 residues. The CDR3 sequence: CASTPGQDNEQFF. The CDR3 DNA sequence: TGTGCCAGCACCCCAGGACAGGACAATGAGCAGTTCTTC.

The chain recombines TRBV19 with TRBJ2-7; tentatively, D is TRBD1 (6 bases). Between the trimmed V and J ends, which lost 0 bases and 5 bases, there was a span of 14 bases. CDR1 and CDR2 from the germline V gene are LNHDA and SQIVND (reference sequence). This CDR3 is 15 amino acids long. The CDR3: CASSIDPGVFDEQYF. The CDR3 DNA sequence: TGTGCCAGTAGTATAGACCCAGGGGTCTTCGACGAGCAGTACTTC.

CDR3 in DNA: TGTGCCAGCAGCTCGGGACAGGGCATGAACACTGAAGCTTTCTTT. This encodes CASSSGQGMNTEAFF. This chain connects TRBV7-9 to TRBJ1-1, with TRBD1 matching 9 bases. CDR1 is SEHNR, CDR2 FQNEAQ, per germline (reference sequence). Trimming removed 4 bases from V and 0 bases from J; junction bases left unmatched: 3. There are 15 residues in the CDR3.

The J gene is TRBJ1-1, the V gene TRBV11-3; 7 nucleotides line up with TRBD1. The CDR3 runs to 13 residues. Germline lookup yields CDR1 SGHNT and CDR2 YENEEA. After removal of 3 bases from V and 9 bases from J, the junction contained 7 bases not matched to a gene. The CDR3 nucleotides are TGTGCCAGCAGCTTCTCCCCGACAGGGAAAGCTTTCTTT. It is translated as CASSFSPTGKAFF.

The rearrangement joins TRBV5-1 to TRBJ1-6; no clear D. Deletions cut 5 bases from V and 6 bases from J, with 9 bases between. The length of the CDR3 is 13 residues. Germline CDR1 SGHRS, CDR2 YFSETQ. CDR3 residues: CASRMETNSPLHF. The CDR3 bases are TGCGCCAGCAGGATGGAGACTAATTCACCCCTCCACTTT.

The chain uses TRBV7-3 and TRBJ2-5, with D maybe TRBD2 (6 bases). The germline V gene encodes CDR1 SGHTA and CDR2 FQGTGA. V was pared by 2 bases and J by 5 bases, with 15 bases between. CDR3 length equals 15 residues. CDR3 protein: CASSLSGGDWETQYF. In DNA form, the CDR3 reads TGTGCCAGCAGCTTATCCGGGGGAGACTGGGAGACCCAGTACTTC.

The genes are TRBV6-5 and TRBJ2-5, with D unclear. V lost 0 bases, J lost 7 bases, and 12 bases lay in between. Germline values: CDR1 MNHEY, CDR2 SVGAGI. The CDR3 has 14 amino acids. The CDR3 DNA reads TGTGCCAGCAGTTACTCGAGACGGGTGGGGACCCAGTACTTC. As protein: CASSYSRRVGTQYF.

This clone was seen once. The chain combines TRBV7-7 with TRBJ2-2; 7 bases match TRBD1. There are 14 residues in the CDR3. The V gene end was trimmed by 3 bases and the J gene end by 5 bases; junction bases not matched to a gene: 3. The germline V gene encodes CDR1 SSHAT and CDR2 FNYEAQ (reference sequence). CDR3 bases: TGTGCCAGCAGCTTCGACAGGGTAACCGGGGAGCTGTTTTTT. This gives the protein CASSFDRVTGELFF.

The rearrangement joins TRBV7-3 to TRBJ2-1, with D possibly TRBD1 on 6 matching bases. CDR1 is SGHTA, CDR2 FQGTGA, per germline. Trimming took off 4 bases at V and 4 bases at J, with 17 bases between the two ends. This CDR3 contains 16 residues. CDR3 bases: TGTGCCAGCAGCTCCGAACCCCGGGACAAATACAATGAGCAGTTCTTC. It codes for CASSSEPRDKYNEQFF.